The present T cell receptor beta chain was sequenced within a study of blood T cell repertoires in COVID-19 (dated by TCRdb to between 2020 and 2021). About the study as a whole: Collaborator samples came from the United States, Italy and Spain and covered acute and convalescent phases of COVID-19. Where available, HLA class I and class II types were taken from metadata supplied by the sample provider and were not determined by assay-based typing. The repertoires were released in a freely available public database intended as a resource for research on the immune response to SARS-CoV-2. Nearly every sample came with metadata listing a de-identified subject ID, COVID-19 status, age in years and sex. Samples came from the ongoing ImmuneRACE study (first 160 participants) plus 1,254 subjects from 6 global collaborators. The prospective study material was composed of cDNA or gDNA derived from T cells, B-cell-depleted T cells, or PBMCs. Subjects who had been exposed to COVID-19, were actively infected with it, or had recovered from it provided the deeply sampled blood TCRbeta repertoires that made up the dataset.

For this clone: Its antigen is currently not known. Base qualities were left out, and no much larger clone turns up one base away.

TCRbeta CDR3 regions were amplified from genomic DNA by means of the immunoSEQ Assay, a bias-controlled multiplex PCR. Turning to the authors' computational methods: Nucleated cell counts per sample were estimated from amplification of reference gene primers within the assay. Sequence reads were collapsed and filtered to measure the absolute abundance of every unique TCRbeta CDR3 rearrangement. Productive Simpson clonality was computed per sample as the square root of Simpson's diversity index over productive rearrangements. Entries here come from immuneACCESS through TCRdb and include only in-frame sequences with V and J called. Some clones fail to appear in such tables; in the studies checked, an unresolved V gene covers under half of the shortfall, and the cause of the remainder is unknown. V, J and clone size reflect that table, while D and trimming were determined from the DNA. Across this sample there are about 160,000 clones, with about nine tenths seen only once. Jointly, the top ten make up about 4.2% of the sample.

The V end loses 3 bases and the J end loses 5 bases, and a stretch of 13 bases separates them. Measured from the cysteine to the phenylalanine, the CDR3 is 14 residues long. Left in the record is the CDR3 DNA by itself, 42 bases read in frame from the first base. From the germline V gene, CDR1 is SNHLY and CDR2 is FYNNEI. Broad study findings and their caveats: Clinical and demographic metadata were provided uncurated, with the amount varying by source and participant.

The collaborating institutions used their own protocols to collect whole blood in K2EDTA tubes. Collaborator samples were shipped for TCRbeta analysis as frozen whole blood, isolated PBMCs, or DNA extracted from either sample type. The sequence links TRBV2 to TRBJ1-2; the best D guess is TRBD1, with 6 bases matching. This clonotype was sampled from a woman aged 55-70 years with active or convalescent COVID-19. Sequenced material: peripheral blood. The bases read TGTGCCAGCAGTGATCAGGGGACGGGATATGGCTACACCTTC. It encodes CASSDQGTGYGYTF.